This paragraph reports one TCR beta chain. What it binds is unknown. The data are from a study of T cell clones after liver transplantation. At the level of the study: Post-transplant blood was tracked for graft-donor-reactive T cell clones identified in a pre-transplant mixed lymphocyte reaction. Three of the eight recipients were HCV-positive; the rest had non-autoimmune, non-viral transplant indications.

Germline V gives CDR1 LGHNT, CDR2 FRNRAP. Trimming stripped 6 bases from V and 2 bases from J, with 16 bases between. The CDR3 runs 15 residues. The method was immunoSEQ multiplex PCR; TCRdb's version includes in-frame clones alone and lacks a portion of them. The sample yields about 76,000 clones, approximately 82% seen once. Overall study findings and caveats: Rather than being deleted, graft donor-reactive T cells may have moved into the graft. Conclusions were preliminary, with small, heterogeneous patient groups.

The chain employs TRBV12-5 and TRBJ1-1; TRBD1 is a possible D gene (5 bases). This specimen was CD4+ T cells from blood, taken at the 22-month timepoint. The receptor's source is a human patient who received a liver transplant. Some T cells may have come from the graft donor. The CDR3, as DNA: TGTGCTAGTGGGCCGACGGGGGGACCAAACACTGAAGCTTTCTTT. Its protein product is CASGPTGGPNTEAFF. The complete variable domain, with remaining parts taken from reference TRBV12-5 and TRBJ1-1, reads DARVTQTPRHKVTEMGQEVTMRCQPILGHNTVFWYRQTMMQGLELLAYFRNRAPLDDSGMPKDRFSAEMPDATLATLKIQPSEPRDSAVYFCASGPTGGPNTEAFFGQGTRLTVV.